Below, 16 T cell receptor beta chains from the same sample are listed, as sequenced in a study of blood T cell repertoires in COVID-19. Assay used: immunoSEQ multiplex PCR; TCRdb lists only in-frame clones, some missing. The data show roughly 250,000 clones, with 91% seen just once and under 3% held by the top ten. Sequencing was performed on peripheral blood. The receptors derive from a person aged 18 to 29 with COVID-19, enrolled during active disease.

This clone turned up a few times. The CDR3 spells CASSYTEMNTEAFF. In DNA form, the CDR3 reads TGTGCCAGCAGTTACACGGAGATGAACACTGAAGCTTTCTTT. V gene TRBV6-6 combines with J gene TRBJ1-1, with D uncertain. The V and J ends lost 2 bases and 0 bases respectively, with 7 bases between them. The CDR3 loop spans 14 amino acids. CDR1 and CDR2 (germline): MNHNY, SVGAGI (reference sequence).

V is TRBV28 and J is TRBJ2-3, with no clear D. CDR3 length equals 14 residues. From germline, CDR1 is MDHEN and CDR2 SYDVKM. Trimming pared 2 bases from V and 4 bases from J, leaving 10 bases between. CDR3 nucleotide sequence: TGTGCCAGCAGTTTAGCGACACCCCCAGATACGCAGTATTTT. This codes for CASSLATPPDTQYF.

The CDR3 here is CASSVIGGTNEKLFF. CDR3 bases: TGTGCCAGCAGCGTTATAGGGGGCACTAATGAAAAACTGTTTTTT. V and J are TRBV3-1 (or the pseudogene TRBV3-2) and TRBJ1-4; 7 bases match TRBD1. With V trimmed by 5 bases and J by 2 bases, 5 bases remained unmatched. The CDR3 is 15 amino acids. Germline V gene sequence: CDR1 LGHDT, CDR2 YNNKEL (reference sequence).

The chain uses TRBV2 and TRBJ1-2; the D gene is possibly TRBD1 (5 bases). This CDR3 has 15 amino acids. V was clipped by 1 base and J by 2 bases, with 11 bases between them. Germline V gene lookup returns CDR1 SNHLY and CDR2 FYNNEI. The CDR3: CASSEGLGGNYGYTF. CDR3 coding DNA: TGTGCCAGCAGTGAAGGGCTGGGGGGAAACTATGGCTACACCTTC.

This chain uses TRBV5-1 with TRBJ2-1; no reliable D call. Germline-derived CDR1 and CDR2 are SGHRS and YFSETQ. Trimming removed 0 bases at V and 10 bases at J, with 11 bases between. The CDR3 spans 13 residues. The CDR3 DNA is TGCGCCAGCAGCTTGGGCACCGGTGAGGAGCAGTTCTTC. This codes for CASSLGTGEEQFF. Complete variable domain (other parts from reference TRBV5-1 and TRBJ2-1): KAGVTQTPRYLIKTRGQQVTLSCSPISGHRSVSWYQQTPGQGLQFLFEYFSETQRNKGNFPGRFSGRQFSNSRSEMNVSTLELGDSALYLCASSLGTGEEQFFGPGTRLTVL.

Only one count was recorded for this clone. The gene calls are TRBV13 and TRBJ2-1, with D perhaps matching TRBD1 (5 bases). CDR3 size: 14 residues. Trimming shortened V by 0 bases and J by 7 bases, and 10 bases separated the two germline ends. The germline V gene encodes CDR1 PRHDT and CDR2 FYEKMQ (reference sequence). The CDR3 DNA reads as TGTGCCAGCAGCTTAGGGACAGCTGCAAATGAGCAGTTCTTC. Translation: CASSLGTAANEQFF.

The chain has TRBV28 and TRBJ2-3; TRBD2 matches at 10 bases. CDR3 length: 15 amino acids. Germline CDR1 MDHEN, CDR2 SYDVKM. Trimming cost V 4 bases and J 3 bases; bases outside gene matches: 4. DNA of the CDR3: TGTGCCAGCAGTTCCGGGACTAGCGTGACAGATACGCAGTATTTT. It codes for CASSSGTSVTDTQYF.

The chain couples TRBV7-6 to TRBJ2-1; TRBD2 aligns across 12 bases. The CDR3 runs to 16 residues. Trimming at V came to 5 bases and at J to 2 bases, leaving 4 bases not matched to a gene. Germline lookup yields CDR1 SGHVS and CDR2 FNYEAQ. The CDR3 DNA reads TGTGCCAGCAGCGCAGGACTAGCGGGACCCTACAATGAGCAGTTCTTC. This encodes CASSAGLAGPYNEQFF.

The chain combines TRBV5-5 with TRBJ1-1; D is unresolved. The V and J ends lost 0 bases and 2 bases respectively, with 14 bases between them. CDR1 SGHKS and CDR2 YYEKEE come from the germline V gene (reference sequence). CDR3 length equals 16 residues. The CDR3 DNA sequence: TGTGCCAGCAGCTTGGAAAGTAGACTTCTTAACACTGAAGCTTTCTTT. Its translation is CASSLESRLLNTEAFF.

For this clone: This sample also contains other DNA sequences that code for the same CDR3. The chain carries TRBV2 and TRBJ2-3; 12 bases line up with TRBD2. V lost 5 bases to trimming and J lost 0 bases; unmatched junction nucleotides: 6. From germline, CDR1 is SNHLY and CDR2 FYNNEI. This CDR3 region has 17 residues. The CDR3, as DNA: TGTGCCAGCAGTCGATGGACTAGCGGGGCTAGCACAGATACGCAGTATTTT. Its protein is CASSRWTSGASTDTQYF.

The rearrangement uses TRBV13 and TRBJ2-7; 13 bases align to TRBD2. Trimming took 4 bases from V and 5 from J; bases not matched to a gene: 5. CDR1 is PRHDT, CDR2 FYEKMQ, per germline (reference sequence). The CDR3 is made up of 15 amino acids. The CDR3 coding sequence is TGTGCCAGCAGCTCACTAGCGGGAGGGCTGAACGAGCAGTACTTC. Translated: CASSSLAGGLNEQYF.

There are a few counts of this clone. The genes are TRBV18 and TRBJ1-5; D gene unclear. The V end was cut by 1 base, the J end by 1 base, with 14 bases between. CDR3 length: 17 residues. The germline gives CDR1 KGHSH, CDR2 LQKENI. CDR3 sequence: CASSPQAGGLSNQPQHF. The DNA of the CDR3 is TGTGCCAGCTCACCACAGGCAGGAGGATTGAGCAATCAGCCCCAGCATTTT.

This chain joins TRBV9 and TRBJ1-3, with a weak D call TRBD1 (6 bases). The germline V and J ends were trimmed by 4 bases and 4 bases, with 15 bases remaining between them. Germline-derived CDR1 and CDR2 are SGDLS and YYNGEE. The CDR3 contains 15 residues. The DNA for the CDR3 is TGTGCCAGCAGCCTACAGGGTTTTAAAGGAAACACCATATATTTT. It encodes CASSLQGFKGNTIYF.

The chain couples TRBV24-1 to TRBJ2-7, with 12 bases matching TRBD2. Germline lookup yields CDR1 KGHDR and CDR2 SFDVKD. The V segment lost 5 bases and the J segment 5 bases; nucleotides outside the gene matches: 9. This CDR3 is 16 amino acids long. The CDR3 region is CATSARLAGEVHEQYF. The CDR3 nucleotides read TGTGCCACCAGTGCACGACTAGCGGGAGAGGTCCACGAGCAGTACTTC.

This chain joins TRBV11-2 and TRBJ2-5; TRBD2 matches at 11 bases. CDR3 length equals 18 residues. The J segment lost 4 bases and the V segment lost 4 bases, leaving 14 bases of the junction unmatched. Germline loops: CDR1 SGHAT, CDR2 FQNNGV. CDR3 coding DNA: TGTGCCAGCAGCTCACCGGGACTAGCGGCAGGCACAGGAGAGACCCAGTACTTC. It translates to CASSSPGLAAGTGETQYF.

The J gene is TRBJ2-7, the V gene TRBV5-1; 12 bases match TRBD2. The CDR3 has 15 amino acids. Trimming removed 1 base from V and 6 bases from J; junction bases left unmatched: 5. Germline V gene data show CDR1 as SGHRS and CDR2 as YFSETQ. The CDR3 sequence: CASSLPGTSGSEQYF. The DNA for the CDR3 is TGCGCCAGCAGCTTGCCTGGGACTAGCGGGTCCGAGCAGTACTTC.